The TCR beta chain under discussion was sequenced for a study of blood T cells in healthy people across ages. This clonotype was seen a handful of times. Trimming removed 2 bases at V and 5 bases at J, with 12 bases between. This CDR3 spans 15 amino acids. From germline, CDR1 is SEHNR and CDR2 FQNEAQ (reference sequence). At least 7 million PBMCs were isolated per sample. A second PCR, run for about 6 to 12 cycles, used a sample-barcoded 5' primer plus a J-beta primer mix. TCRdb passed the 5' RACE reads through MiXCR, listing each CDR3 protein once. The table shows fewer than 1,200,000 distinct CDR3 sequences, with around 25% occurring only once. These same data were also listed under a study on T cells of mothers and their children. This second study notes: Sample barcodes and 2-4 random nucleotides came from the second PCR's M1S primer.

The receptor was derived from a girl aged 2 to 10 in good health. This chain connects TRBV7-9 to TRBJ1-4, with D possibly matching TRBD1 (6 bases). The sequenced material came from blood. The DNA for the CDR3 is TGTGCCAGCAGCTTAACAGGGACGGGAAATGAAAAACTGTTTTTT. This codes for CASSLTGTGNEKLFF.